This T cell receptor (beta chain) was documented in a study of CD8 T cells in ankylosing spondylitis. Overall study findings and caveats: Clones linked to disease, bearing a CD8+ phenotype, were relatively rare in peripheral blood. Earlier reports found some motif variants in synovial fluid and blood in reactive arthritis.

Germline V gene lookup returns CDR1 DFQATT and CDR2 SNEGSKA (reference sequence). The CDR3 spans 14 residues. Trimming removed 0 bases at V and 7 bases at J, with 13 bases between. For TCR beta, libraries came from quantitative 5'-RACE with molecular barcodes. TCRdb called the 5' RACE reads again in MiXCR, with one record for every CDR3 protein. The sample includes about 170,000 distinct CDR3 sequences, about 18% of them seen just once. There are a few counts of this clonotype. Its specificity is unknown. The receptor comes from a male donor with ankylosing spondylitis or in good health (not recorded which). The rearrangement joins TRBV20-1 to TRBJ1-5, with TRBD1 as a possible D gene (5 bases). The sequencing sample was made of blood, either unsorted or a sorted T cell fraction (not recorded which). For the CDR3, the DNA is TGCAGTGCTAGAGATCCCGAACGGGACCAGCCCCAGCATTTT. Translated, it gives CSARDPERDQPQHF.